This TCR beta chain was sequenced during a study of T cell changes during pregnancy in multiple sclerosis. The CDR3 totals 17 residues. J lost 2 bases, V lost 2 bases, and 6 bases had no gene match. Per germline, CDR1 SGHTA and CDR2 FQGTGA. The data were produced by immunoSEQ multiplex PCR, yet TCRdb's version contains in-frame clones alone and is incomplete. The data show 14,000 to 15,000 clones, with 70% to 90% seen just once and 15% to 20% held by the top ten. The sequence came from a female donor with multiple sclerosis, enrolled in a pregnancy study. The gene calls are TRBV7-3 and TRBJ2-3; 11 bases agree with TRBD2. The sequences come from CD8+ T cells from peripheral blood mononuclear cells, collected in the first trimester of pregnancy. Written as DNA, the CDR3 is TGTGCCAGCAGCTTACGGGTAGCGGGGGGGCTCACAGATACGCAGTATTTT. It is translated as CASSLRVAGGLTDTQYF.